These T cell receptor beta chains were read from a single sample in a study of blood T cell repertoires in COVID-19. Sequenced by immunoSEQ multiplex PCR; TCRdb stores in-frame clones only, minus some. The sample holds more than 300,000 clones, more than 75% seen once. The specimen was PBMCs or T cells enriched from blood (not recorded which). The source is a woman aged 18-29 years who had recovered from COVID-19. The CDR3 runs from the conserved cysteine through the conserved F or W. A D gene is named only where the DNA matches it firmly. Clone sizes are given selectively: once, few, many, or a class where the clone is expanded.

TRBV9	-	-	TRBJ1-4	CASSVSVGATTNEKLFF	TGTGCCAGCAGCGTCAGTGTGGGGGCTACAACTAATGAAAAACTGTTTTTT
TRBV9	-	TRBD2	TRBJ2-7	CASSVGGAGGYEQYF	TGTGCCAGCAGCGTAGGGGGGGCGGGGGGCTACGAGCAGTACTTC
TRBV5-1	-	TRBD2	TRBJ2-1	CASRSSGGVSSYNEQFF	TGCGCCAGCAGGTCTAGCGGGGGGGTGAGCTCCTACAATGAGCAGTTCTTC
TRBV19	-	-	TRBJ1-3	CASIEHSPGNTIYF	TGTGCCAGTATAGAACACAGTCCTGGAAACACCATATATTTT
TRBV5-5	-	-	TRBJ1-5	CASSLEPSRYSNQPQHF	TGTGCCAGCAGCTTGGAACCATCGCGATATAGCAATCAGCCCCAGCATTTT
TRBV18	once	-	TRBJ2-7	CASSPVLGASSYEQYF	TGTGCCAGCTCACCCGTGTTAGGGGCGAGCTCCTACGAGCAGTACTTC
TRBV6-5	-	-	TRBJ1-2	CASDGGYGYTF	TGTGCCAGCGACGGGGGCTATGGCTACACCTTC
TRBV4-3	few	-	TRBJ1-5	CASSLELTGTHSNQPQHF	TGCGCCAGCAGCCTCGAACTCACAGGGACGCATAGCAATCAGCCCCAGCATTTT
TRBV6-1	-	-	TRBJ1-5	CASSELFREDQPQHF	TGTGCCAGCAGTGAACTGTTCAGGGAAGATCAGCCCCAGCATTTT
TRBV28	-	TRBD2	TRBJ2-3	CASSRAGGLTDTQYF	TGTGCCAGCAGCCGCGCGGGGGGGCTGACAGATACGCAGTATTTT